The sequence of this TCR beta chain was determined in a study of T cell changes during pregnancy in multiple sclerosis (dated 2019 in TCRdb). Regarding the study in general: The study looked at changes in the T cell repertoire across pregnancy in women with multiple sclerosis.

As to this clone: What antigen it recognizes has not been identified. Base qualities are not at hand, and no much larger clone is one base apart.

The library was made by the immunoSEQ multiplex PCR assay. TCRdb mirrors the immuneACCESS table, restricted to in-frame sequences. Some clones are absent from its copies; in checked studies, under half trace to an unresolved V gene, and the reason for the others is unknown. This sample is represented by about 53,000 clones; 90% of them were singletons. The top ten constitute 4.5% to 5.5% of the sample. Based on the germline V gene, the CDR1 and CDR2 sequences are LGHNA and YSLEER. V sheds 0 bases and J sheds 6 bases, leaving 12 bases between their ends. There are 15 amino acids in the CDR3, from cysteine to phenylalanine inclusive. Only the CDR3 DNA is retained, 45 bases long and in frame from the first base.

Material: peripheral blood, obtained after pregnancy. Rearrangement joined TRBV4-3 to TRBJ2-1; the best D guess is TRBD2, with 7 bases matching. The clonotype was recovered from a female donor in good health, enrolled as a control in a pregnancy study. This receptor carries the CDR3 CASSQDGGGLNEQFF. The DNA sequence is given as TGCGCCAGCAGCCAAGATGGGGGGGGCCTCAATGAGCAGTTCTTC.